One TCR beta chain is described in this entry. Antigen specificity is unknown. This sample stems from a study of identifying expanded T cells in peripheral blood. Overall study results and limits: Roughly 1.2 clones differed between technical replicates, versus approximately 16 and 19 over time. Approximately two-week clone count variance significantly increased as total template count grew.

Assay used: immunoSEQ multiplex PCR; TCRdb lists only in-frame clones, some missing. This table has tens of thousands of clones, approximately 89% appearing once. Healthy donors had no documented immune events, such as infections, while sampled. The TCR was taken from a person between 18 and 75 years old in good health. Sequenced input: blood.

The CDR3, as DNA: TGTGCCAGCAGCCGATCTAACACCGGGGAGCTGTTTTTT. Its protein product is CASSRSNTGELFF. This sequence joins TRBV7-2 and TRBJ2-2; D is ambiguous. V was cut by 5 bases and J by 2 bases, with 6 bases left in between. In germline, CDR1 is SGHTA, CDR2 FQGNSA. The CDR3 extends over 13 amino acids.